The entry below gives a single TCR beta chain sequence along with its context. Its target is unknown. The ends lost 0 bases at V and 8 bases at J; junction bases unmatched: 10. This CDR3 has 16 amino acids. Germline CDR1 is WNHNN and CDR2 is SYGVQD (reference sequence). The sample comes from a study of cytomegalovirus exposure and HLA in healthy donors. Overall study results and limits: In a later analysis, common viral pathogens appeared linked to several of the most significant clusters. Data from an earlier analysis indicated that most TCR beta V segments were productive either about 87% or about 30% of the time.

Researchers ran the PCR with 60 Vbeta and 13 Jbeta primers. Original analysis: The authors later counted about 80 million unique TCR beta chains, approximately 10 million of them shared. Sequenced by immunoSEQ multiplex PCR; TCRdb stores in-frame clones only, minus some. D and trimming come from the DNA, and the V and J calls and clone size come from that table. The sample lists 250,000 or so clones, nearly 95% seen once, with about 1.5% in the top ten. Sequenced material: PBMCs. V and J are TRBV10-1 and TRBJ2-7; 10 nucleotides agree with TRBD1. The sequence derives from a girl under 10 years old in good health and CMV-seronegative. The CDR3 DNA follows: TGCGCCAGCAGTGAGTCTTACCCCGGGACAGGGGCCCAGCAGTACTTC. Its translation: CASSESYPGTGAQQYF.